Shown below are 32 T cell receptor beta chains from a single sample sequenced in a study of blood T cell repertoires in COVID-19. Data came from immunoSEQ multiplex PCR; TCRdb stores just in-frame clones and leaves some out. The sample consists of about 74,000 clones, about 69% of them appearing once. The sequencing sample was made of peripheral blood. The receptors come from a man aged 70-80 years with acute or convalescent COVID-19.

The J gene is TRBJ2-1, the V gene TRBV7-2; the match to TRBD2 covers 9 bases. The germline V gene has CDR1 SGHTA and CDR2 FQGNSA. CDR3 length: 15 residues. Trimming removed 3 bases from V and 9 bases from J; junction bases left unmatched: 9. The CDR3 loop is CASSFFISGSGEQFF. Written as DNA, the CDR3 is TGTGCCAGCAGCTTCTTTATTAGCGGGAGTGGTGAGCAGTTCTTC.

This clone appeared a few times. This chain connects TRBV10-1 to TRBJ2-5; 11 nucleotides line up with TRBD2. J lost 5 bases, V lost 8 bases, and 10 bases had no gene match. Germline V gene data show CDR1 as WNHNN and CDR2 as SYGVQD (reference sequence). This CDR3 is built from 15 residues. The CDR3 sequence is CASLISGRAVETQYF. In DNA, the CDR3 is TGCGCCAGCCTCATTAGCGGGAGGGCCGTGGAGACCCAGTACTTC.

V is TRBV15 and J is TRBJ2-3; 12 nucleotides match TRBD2. Germline V lookup: CDR1 LNHNV, CDR2 YYDKDF (reference sequence). Trimming cost V 4 bases and J 4 bases; bases outside gene matches: 6. The CDR3 is 16 residues long. CDR3 sequence: CATSTALAGGADTQYF. The CDR3 nucleotides read TGTGCCACCAGCACCGCACTAGCGGGAGGCGCAGATACGCAGTATTTT.

V gene TRBV28 combines with J gene TRBJ2-1; 7 nucleotides agree with TRBD2. Germline V gene data show CDR1 as MDHEN and CDR2 as SYDVKM. The J segment lost 4 bases and the V segment lost 2 bases, leaving 8 bases of the junction unmatched. The CDR3 is 16 amino acids. CDR3 sequence reads: CASSLLALAEYNEQFF. The CDR3 coding sequence is TGTGCCAGCAGTTTACTGGCGCTAGCGGAATACAATGAGCAGTTCTTC.

V gene TRBV13 combines with J gene TRBJ1-2; D uncertain. Germline CDR1 reads PRHDT; CDR2 reads FYEKMQ (reference sequence). There are 14 residues in the CDR3. V shed 0 bases and J shed 4 bases, with 9 bases lying between them. CDR3 amino acids: CASSLGVVGYGYTF. The CDR3 DNA follows: TGTGCCAGCAGCTTAGGCGTGGTCGGCTATGGCTACACCTTC.

The V and J genes are TRBV7-9 and TRBJ1-2; 8 bases match TRBD1. Germline CDR1 SEHNR, CDR2 FQNEAQ (reference sequence). The CDR3 is 14 residues long. The V gene end was trimmed by 3 bases and the J gene end by 4 bases; junction bases not matched to a gene: 4. The CDR3 region is CASSLAGGFYGYTF. CDR3 coding DNA: TGTGCCAGCAGCTTGGCAGGGGGCTTCTATGGCTACACCTTC.

This chain links TRBV19 with TRBJ1-2; TRBD1 agrees at 7 bases. The trim removed 7 bases at V and 2 bases at J, leaving 10 bases unmatched. This CDR3 contains 15 residues. Germline V gene lookup returns CDR1 LNHDA and CDR2 SQIVND (reference sequence). CDR3 DNA: TGTGCCAGTACCCCCGGCGGACAGGTGAACTATGGCTACACCTTC. It translates to CASTPGGQVNYGYTF.

The CDR3 coding sequence is TGTGCCAGCAGCCAAGGAGGGGGCAACAATCAGCCCCAGCATTTT. The encoded protein is CASSQGGGNNQPQHF. The gene calls are TRBV3-1 (or the pseudogene TRBV3-2) and TRBJ1-5; 7 nucleotides agree with TRBD1. This CDR3 spans 15 amino acids. Trimming removed 1 base from V and 3 bases from J; junction bases left unmatched: 3. Germline V gene data show CDR1 as LGHDT and CDR2 as YNNKEL (reference sequence).

V is TRBV5-1 and J is TRBJ2-7; 13 nucleotides align to TRBD2. V gave up 0 bases and J gave up 0 bases; unmatched junction bases: 6. This CDR3 is 18 amino acids long. CDR1 and CDR2 from the germline V gene are SGHRS and YFSETQ. The CDR3 sequence is CASSLAGTSGIGSYEQYF. The CDR3 bases are TGCGCCAGCAGCTTGGCCGGGACTAGCGGGATTGGCTCCTACGAGCAGTACTTC.

The chain couples TRBV27 to TRBJ2-6; D unclear. Germline CDR1 and CDR2: MNHEY and SMNVEV (reference sequence). V lost 3 bases, J lost 4 bases, and 10 bases lay in between. This CDR3 region has 15 residues. The CDR3 DNA reads as TGTGCCAGCAGTTTCACTCCACCCGGGGCCAACGTCCTGACTTTC. Its protein is CASSFTPPGANVLTF.

This clone was seen only a few times. The CDR3 loop reads CASSQHTDTQYF. In DNA, the CDR3 is TGTGCCAGCAGCCAACACACAGATACGCAGTATTTT. The V and J genes are TRBV4-2 and TRBJ2-3; D remains ambiguous. V lost 2 bases to trimming and J lost 2 bases, with 2 bases between them. The CDR3 is 12 residues long. Germline CDR1 and CDR2: LGHNA and YNFKEQ.

The chain is built from TRBV29-1 and TRBJ2-7; D is unclear. The CDR3 loop spans 13 amino acids. The V gene's germline CDR1 is SQVTM and CDR2 ANQGSEA. The V gene lost 0 bases and the J gene lost 0 bases, with 6 bases spanning the gap. CDR3 in DNA: TGCAGCGTTGAAGATAGATTCTCCTACGAGCAGTACTTC. Its protein product is CSVEDRFSYEQYF.

The J gene is TRBJ2-7, the V gene TRBV7-9, with D perhaps TRBD1 (5 bases). Trimming removed 4 bases from V and 0 bases from J, with 16 bases in between. CDR3 length: 16 residues. Germline assignment: CDR1 SEHNR and CDR2 FQNEAQ (reference sequence). Here the CDR3 reads CASSSDQGFGSYEQYF. The CDR3, as DNA: TGTGCCAGCAGCTCAGACCAGGGATTCGGCTCCTACGAGCAGTACTTC.

In its sample, this clone was seen once. The chain employs TRBV7-3 and TRBJ2-7; D perhaps matches TRBD2 (6 bases). V lost 3 bases and J lost 5, with 14 bases in between. Germline CDR1 is SGHTA and CDR2 is FQGTGA. This CDR3 has 14 residues. As DNA, the CDR3 is TGTGCCAGCAGCTTGGCGGGGCCCTTCGACGAGCAGTACTTC. Amino acid sequence: CASSLAGPFDEQYF.

This chain connects TRBV28 to TRBJ2-7; 7 bases map to TRBD1. The CDR3 runs 15 residues. V dropped 6 bases and J dropped 0; count of bases not matched to a gene: 8. Germline CDR1 is MDHEN and CDR2 is SYDVKM. CDR3 in DNA: TGTGCCAGCAGCCTTAGGACAGGCGTCTCCTACGAGCAGTACTTC. Amino acid sequence: CASSLRTGVSYEQYF.

This clone was seen repeatedly, ten times or more. V is TRBV28 and J is TRBJ1-5; TRBD1 matches at 9 bases. The V segment lost 6 bases and the J segment 8 bases; nucleotides outside the gene matches: 14. The CDR3 extends over 16 amino acids. The germline gives CDR1 MDHEN, CDR2 SYDVKM. The CDR3 DNA sequence: TGTGCCAGCAGATTAACGATCACAGGGGGCTCTAAGCCCCAGCATTTT. Protein sequence: CASRLTITGGSKPQHF.

CDR3 protein: CSASTDMNTEAFF. Here the CDR3 DNA reads TGCAGCGCTTCGACAGACATGAACACTGAAGCTTTCTTT. V and J are TRBV29-1 and TRBJ1-1; a possible D gene is TRBD1 (5 bases). V lost 7 bases, J lost 0 bases, and 12 bases lay in between. The V gene's germline CDR1 is SQVTM and CDR2 ANQGSEA. The CDR3 length is 13 residues.

The J gene is TRBJ2-1, the V gene TRBV18; 7 bases match TRBD2. V lost 3 bases and J lost 7; bases outside the gene matches: 18. This CDR3 has 18 amino acids. Looked up from germline, CDR1 is KGHSH and CDR2 is LQKENI. In DNA, the CDR3 is TGTGCCAGCTCACCGTCTTCAGGGACTATACCGGGGGGTAATGAGCAGTTCTTC. Amino acids: CASSPSSGTIPGGNEQFF. The entire variable domain, with the rest obtained from reference TRBV18 and TRBJ2-1, is as follows: NAGVMQNPRHLVRRRGQEARLRCSPMKGHSHVYWYRQLPEEGLKFMVYLQKENIIDESGMPKERFSAEFPKEGPSILRIQQVVRGDSAAYFCASSPSSGTIPGGNEQFFGPGTRLTVL.

This clone was detected a few times. V and J are TRBV7-9 and TRBJ2-7, with 10 bases that match TRBD2. The V and J ends lost 0 bases and 9 bases, in that order; junction bases with no gene match: 8. CDR1 is SEHNR, CDR2 FQNEAQ, per germline (reference sequence). CDR3 size: 15 residues. Here the CDR3 reads CASSLAGSGRAAQYF. The CDR3 DNA reads as TGTGCCAGCAGCTTAGCAGGAAGCGGGAGGGCCGCGCAGTACTTC.

This clone was seen a handful of times. V usage is TRBV7-2 and J usage is TRBJ2-2; a possible D gene is TRBD1 (6 bases). The CDR3 has 14 amino acids. Trimming took 4 bases from V and 7 from J, leaving 13 bases between them. CDR1 is SGHTA and CDR2 is FQGNSA in the germline V gene. In nucleotides, the CDR3 is TGTGCCAGCAGCTCCACACAGGGAATCGGGGAGCTGTTTTTT. Translated, it gives CASSSTQGIGELFF.

This rearrangement joins TRBV5-4 to TRBJ1-5; D is possibly TRBD1 (5 bases). Germline assignment: CDR1 SGHNT and CDR2 YYREEE (reference sequence). V lost 4 bases and J lost 3, with 11 bases in between. The CDR3 sequence is 14 residues long. Here the CDR3 reads CASSIWGPNQPQHF. The CDR3 nucleotides are TGTGCCAGCAGCATCTGGGGCCCCAATCAGCCCCAGCATTTT.

The rearrangement uses TRBV7-2 and TRBJ2-1; D unclear. CDR3 size: 13 residues. Trimming stripped 5 bases from V and 5 bases from J, with 10 bases between. The V gene's germline CDR1 is SGHTA and CDR2 FQGNSA. This chain's CDR3 is CASSKYVNNEQFF. The DNA for the CDR3 is TGTGCCAGCAGCAAATATGTAAACAATGAGCAGTTCTTC. Supplemented by reference TRBV7-2 and TRBJ2-1, the full variable domain reads GAGVSQSPSNKVTEKGKDVELRCDPISGHTALYWYRQSLGQGLEFLIYFQGNSAPDKSGLPSDRFSAERTGGSVSTLTIQRTQQEDSAVYLCASSKYVNNEQFFGPGTRLTVL.

The genes are TRBV28 and TRBJ2-3; TRBD1 is a possible D gene (5 bases). CDR1 is MDHEN and CDR2 is SYDVKM in the germline V gene. The V end was cut by 3 bases, the J end by 3 bases, with 13 bases between. CDR3 size: 15 residues. The CDR3 sequence is CASSLWQGETDTQYF. The CDR3 nucleotides read TGTGCCAGCAGTTTGTGGCAGGGTGAGACAGATACGCAGTATTTT.

The sample holds one count of this clone. This chain joins TRBV27 and TRBJ2-7; weak D call: TRBD1 (6 bases). Germline loops: CDR1 MNHEY, CDR2 SMNVEV (reference sequence). V lost 2 bases, J lost 0 bases, and 14 bases lay in between. This CDR3 region has 16 residues. The CDR3 region is CASSLKVQGISYEQYF. The CDR3 nucleotides are TGTGCCAGCAGTTTAAAGGTACAGGGCATCTCCTACGAGCAGTACTTC.

The CDR3 reads CASSFGGTYTNTGELFF. DNA for the CDR3: TGTGCCAGCAGCTTCGGCGGGACTTATACGAACACCGGGGAGCTGTTTTTT. The gene calls are TRBV7-3 and TRBJ2-2; perhaps TRBD2 as D (6 bases). The germline gives CDR1 SGHTA, CDR2 FQGTGA. CDR3 length: 17 amino acids. Trimming removed 3 bases at V and 0 bases at J, with 14 bases between.

A few counts support this clone. The rearrangement links TRBV27 to TRBJ1-5; D call uncertain. V was trimmed by 7 bases and J by 4 bases, leaving 5 bases between them. CDR1 MNHEY and CDR2 SMNVEV come from the germline V gene (reference sequence). This CDR3 has 11 residues. The chain's CDR3 is CASIVNQPQHF. CDR3 DNA: TGTGCCAGCATCGTTAATCAGCCCCAGCATTTT.

The V and J genes are TRBV11-2 and TRBJ2-7, with TRBD1 identical over 7 bases. The CDR3 has 14 amino acids. The germline gives CDR1 SGHAT, CDR2 FQNNGV. J gave up 7 bases and V 5 bases, and 11 bases lay outside the gene matches. The CDR3 here is CASSPLTGSGEQYF. The CDR3 DNA sequence: TGTGCCAGCAGCCCGTTGACAGGGTCGGGTGAGCAGTACTTC.

V and J are TRBV7-8 and TRBJ2-7; 11 bases match TRBD2. The V segment lost 2 bases and the J segment 2 bases; nucleotides outside the gene matches: 2. This CDR3 spans 15 amino acids. CDR1 and CDR2 from the germline V gene are SGHVS and FQNEAQ. CDR3 bases: TGTGCCAGCAGCTTACTAGCGGGAGGAACCTACGAGCAGTACTTC. The encoded protein is CASSLLAGGTYEQYF.

The V call is TRBV5-1, the J call TRBJ2-3; 8 bases agree with TRBD2. Germline loops: CDR1 SGHRS, CDR2 YFSETQ. The CDR3 consists of 16 residues. With V trimmed by 3 bases and J by 6 bases, 12 bases remained unmatched. CDR3 loop: CASSSRLASGSDTQYF. As DNA, the CDR3 is TGCGCCAGCAGCTCTCGACTAGCGTCGGGGAGCGATACGCAGTATTTT.

The V gene is TRBV7-8, the J gene TRBJ1-6; TRBD1 matches 9 bases. The CDR3 totals 17 residues. CDR1 and CDR2 (germline): SGHVS, FQNEAQ. The V gene end was trimmed by 2 bases and the J gene end by 7 bases; junction bases not matched to a gene: 9. The CDR3 loop reads CASSLRWGQGRNSPLHF. The CDR3 DNA is TGTGCCAGCAGCTTACGGTGGGGACAGGGTCGGAATTCACCCCTCCACTTT.

This clone has a single count. The V call is TRBV19, the J call TRBJ2-7, with 11 bases aligning to TRBD2. Germline lookup yields CDR1 LNHDA and CDR2 SQIVND (reference sequence). The V gene end was trimmed by 5 bases and the J gene end by 4 bases; junction bases not matched to a gene: 4. There are 14 residues in the CDR3. The CDR3 bases are TGTGCCAGTAGTGATAGCGGGAGGGGTTACGAGCAGTACTTC. Its protein is CASSDSGRGYEQYF.

This clone came up a few times. The chain uses TRBV6-2 or TRBV6-3 and TRBJ2-2, with 9 bases lining up with TRBD2. V lost 5 bases and J lost 7; bases outside the gene matches: 14. Per germline, CDR1 MNHEY and CDR2 SVGEGT. CDR3 length: 17 residues. This CDR3 is CASSPAGTSLEYGELFF. The DNA for the CDR3 is TGTGCCAGCAGTCCAGCCGGGACTAGCTTAGAATACGGGGAGCTGTTTTTT.